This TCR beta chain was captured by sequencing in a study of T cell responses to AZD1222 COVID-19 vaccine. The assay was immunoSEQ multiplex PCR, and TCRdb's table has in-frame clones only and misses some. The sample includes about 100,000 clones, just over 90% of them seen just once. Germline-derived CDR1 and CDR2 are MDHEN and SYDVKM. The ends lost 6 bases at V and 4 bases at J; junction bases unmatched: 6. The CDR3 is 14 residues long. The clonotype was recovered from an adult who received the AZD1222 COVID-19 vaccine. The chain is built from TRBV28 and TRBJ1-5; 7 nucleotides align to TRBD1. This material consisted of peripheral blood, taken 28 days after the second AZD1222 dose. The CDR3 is CASSAPGGNQPQHF. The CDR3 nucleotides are TGTGCCAGCAGCGCACCAGGGGGAAATCAGCCCCAGCATTTT.